This TCR beta chain was sequenced for a study of T cell changes during pregnancy in multiple sclerosis. The germline V and J ends were trimmed by 4 bases and 4 bases, with 16 bases remaining between them. Germline V gene sequence: CDR1 MNHNS, CDR2 SASEGT. The CDR3 runs 15 residues. The protocol was immunoSEQ multiplex PCR, while the TCRdb copy is restricted to in-frame clones and leaves out a portion. The sample holds approximately 65,000 clones, around 93% seen once. Sequenced here: CD4+ T cells from peripheral blood mononuclear cells, sampled in the first trimester of pregnancy. This TCR came from a female donor with multiple sclerosis, enrolled in a pregnancy study. The chain uses TRBV6-1 and TRBJ1-1, with D uncertain. Here the CDR3 reads CASSGAWGGSTEAFF. CDR3 in DNA: TGTGCCAGCAGTGGGGCTTGGGGAGGAAGCACTGAAGCTTTCTTT.